Listed here are 32 T cell receptor beta chains from one sample, sequenced in a study of blood T cell repertoires in COVID-19. TCRdb keeps only in-frame clones here, not all; method: immunoSEQ multiplex PCR. The repertoire holds about 350,000 clones, with about 90% as singletons. The sequencing sample was made of PBMCs or T cells enriched from blood (not recorded which). The receptors come from a woman in her twenties or thirties who had been exposed to COVID-19.

V usage is TRBV4-2 and J usage is TRBJ1-2, with D possibly matching TRBD1 (6 bases). CDR1 is LGHNA, CDR2 YNFKEQ, per germline. Trimming shortened V by 1 base and J by 2 bases, and 20 bases separated the two germline ends. CDR3 length: 18 amino acids. The CDR3 spells CASSQGILDRTKNYGYTF. CDR3 in DNA: TGTGCCAGCAGCCAAGGAATCCTAGACAGGACGAAGAACTATGGCTACACCTTC.

In its sample, this clone was seen a few times. This chain links TRBV4-2 with TRBJ2-7; 9 bases agree with TRBD2. Germline V gives CDR1 LGHNA, CDR2 YNFKEQ. This CDR3 comprises 17 residues. Trimming cost V 0 bases and J 4 bases; bases outside gene matches: 10. The CDR3 reads CASSQDSSGSFWYEQYF. The CDR3 coding sequence is TGTGCCAGCAGCCAAGATAGTAGCGGGAGTTTTTGGTACGAGCAGTACTTC.

The DNA for the CDR3 is TGCGCCAGCAGCCTTAGCGGGACTTCCACCGGGGAGCTGTTTTTT. This sequence encodes CASSLSGTSTGELFF. V usage is TRBV5-1 and J usage is TRBJ2-2; 8 bases are a match to TRBD2. Unmatched junction bases numbered 6, after V lost 4 bases and J lost 4 bases. This CDR3 comprises 15 residues. Germline assignment: CDR1 SGHRS and CDR2 YFSETQ. Filled out from reference TRBV5-1 and TRBJ2-2, the complete variable domain reads KAGVTQTPRYLIKTRGQQVTLSCSPISGHRSVSWYQQTPGQGLQFLFEYFSETQRNKGNFPGRFSGRQFSNSRSEMNVSTLELGDSALYLCASSLSGTSTGELFFGEGSRLTVL.

The chain carries TRBV3-1 (or the pseudogene TRBV3-2) and TRBJ2-1; 11 positions agree with TRBD2. Per germline, CDR1 LGHDT and CDR2 YNNKEL (reference sequence). V lost 2 bases and J lost 9; bases outside the gene matches: 9. CDR3 length: 16 amino acids. CDR3 nucleotides: TGTGCCAGCAGCCAATCTTTAGCGGGAGGGCCTGGTGAGCAGTTCTTC. Translating it yields CASSQSLAGGPGEQFF.

This chain uses TRBV19 with TRBJ1-5, with D maybe TRBD1 (6 bases). Trimming stripped 4 bases from V and 6 bases from J, with 10 bases between. There are 13 residues in the CDR3. The germline gives CDR1 LNHDA, CDR2 SQIVND (reference sequence). CDR3 DNA: TGTGCCAGTAGTAAACAGGGCAGTCAGCCCCAGCATTTT. This encodes CASSKQGSQPQHF.

The V and J genes are TRBV4-1 and TRBJ2-2, with 7 bases lining up with TRBD1. This CDR3 has 17 amino acids. Germline trimming cut 2 bases from V and 0 bases from J; bases unmatched to any gene: 6. CDR1 and CDR2 from the germline V gene are MGHRA and YSYEKL. CDR3 nucleotide sequence: TGCGCCAGCAGCCAAAACGGGCAGGGGGCGAACACCGGGGAGCTGTTTTTT. As protein: CASSQNGQGANTGELFF.

This clone occurred a few times. The rearrangement uses TRBV2 and TRBJ2-3; 8 nucleotides agree with TRBD2. From germline, CDR1 is SNHLY and CDR2 FYNNEI. The length of the CDR3 is 16 residues. Trimming removed 2 bases from V and 5 bases from J; junction bases left unmatched: 9. The CDR3 DNA reads TGTGCCAGCAGTGAATACGGCGGGAGGATCAAAGATACGCAGTATTTT. The encoded protein is CASSEYGGRIKDTQYF.

The chain recombines TRBV3-1 (or the pseudogene TRBV3-2) with TRBJ1-1; TRBD1 matches at 8 bases. This CDR3 region has 16 residues. J gave up 3 bases and V 3 bases, and 9 bases lay outside the gene matches. The germline V gene has CDR1 LGHDT and CDR2 YNNKEL (reference sequence). The CDR3 DNA reads TGTGCCAGCAGCCAGCCTTCAGGGGGCCCCCACACTGAAGCTTTCTTT. Its protein is CASSQPSGGPHTEAFF.

The rearrangement uses TRBV28 and TRBJ1-2; TRBD1 matches at 8 bases. The CDR3 spans 16 residues. The germline V gene has CDR1 MDHEN and CDR2 SYDVKM. J gave up 7 bases and V 3 bases, and 13 bases lay outside the gene matches. In nucleotides, the CDR3 is TGTGCCAGCAGTTTTTCCACGGGGGCAGGGGGCATTGGCTACACCTTC. The encoded protein is CASSFSTGAGGIGYTF.

This chain joins TRBV7-3 and TRBJ1-2; 8 bases align to TRBD1. V was clipped by 0 bases and J by 4 bases; unmatched bases: 4. CDR1 is SGHTA, CDR2 FQGTGA, per germline. This CDR3 region has 15 residues. The CDR3: CASSLTAGGGYGYTF. The CDR3 nucleotides are TGTGCCAGCAGCTTAACTGCAGGGGGCGGCTATGGCTACACCTTC. The full variable domain, rest sourced from reference TRBV7-3 and TRBJ1-2, is GAGVSQTPSNKVTEKGKYVELRCDPISGHTALYWYRQSLGQGPEFLIYFQGTGAADDSGLPNDRFFAVRPEGSVSTLKIQRTERGDSAVYLCASSLTAGGGYGYTFGSGTRLTVV.

V usage is TRBV3-1 (or the pseudogene TRBV3-2) and J usage is TRBJ1-4, with D maybe TRBD1 (6 bases). The CDR3 contains 13 residues. Germline assignment: CDR1 LGHDT and CDR2 YNNKEL (reference sequence). Trimming pared 5 bases from V and 5 bases from J, leaving 9 bases between. CDR3 coding DNA: TGTGCCAGCAGCTCCGGACAGAATGAAAAACTGTTTTTT. Translated, it gives CASSSGQNEKLFF.

The rearrangement links TRBV7-8 to TRBJ2-3, with a tentative D call TRBD2 (6 bases). The V gene lost 6 bases and the J gene lost 2 bases, with 15 bases spanning the gap. From germline, CDR1 is SGHVS and CDR2 FQNEAQ. The CDR3 is 15 residues long. The CDR3 spells CASRRTGGFTDTQYF. CDR3 in DNA: TGTGCCAGCAGAAGAACCGGAGGGTTCACAGATACGCAGTATTTT.

The rearrangement links TRBV3-1 (or the pseudogene TRBV3-2) to TRBJ2-4; 12 bases agree with TRBD2. Trimming removed 4 bases from V and 5 bases from J; junction bases left unmatched: 6. Germline V gene sequence: CDR1 LGHDT, CDR2 YNNKEL (reference sequence). The CDR3 is made up of 16 amino acids. The CDR3 spells CASSPPSGRVENIQYF. The DNA of the CDR3 is TGTGCCAGCAGCCCACCTAGCGGGAGGGTTGAAAACATTCAGTACTTC.

This clone was observed a single time. For the CDR3, the DNA is TGTGCCAGCAGCTTGTTACCGGACAGGGGCTACGAGCAGTACTTC. Protein product: CASSLLPDRGYEQYF. This chain links TRBV9 with TRBJ2-7, with 9 bases identical to TRBD1. The CDR3 length is 15 residues. V gave up 4 bases and J gave up 3 bases; unmatched junction bases: 8. The germline CDR1 and CDR2 sequences are SGDLS and YYNGEE.

The rearrangement uses TRBV7-9 and TRBJ1-5, with D uncertain. V dropped 1 base and J dropped 7 bases, with 11 bases sitting between them. This CDR3 region has 14 residues. CDR1 is SEHNR and CDR2 is FQNEAQ in the germline V gene (reference sequence). The CDR3 coding sequence is TGTGCCAGCAGCTTAGAAACAGACACCCAGCCCCAGCATTTT. It yields the protein CASSLETDTQPQHF. The whole variable domain, filled in from reference TRBV7-9 and TRBJ1-5, reads DTGVSQNPRHKITKRGQNVTFRCDPISEHNRLYWYRQTLGQGPEFLTYFQNEAQLEKSRLLSDRFSAERPKGSFSTLEIQRTEQGDSAMYLCASSLETDTQPQHFGDGTRLSIL.

This chain connects TRBV27 to TRBJ2-5, with 8 bases lining up with TRBD2. Losses at the gene ends were 2 bases for V and 4 bases for J; bases not matched to a gene: 6. CDR1 and CDR2 (germline): MNHEY, SMNVEV (reference sequence). The CDR3 consists of 15 residues. This CDR3 reads CASSLAALAGETQYF. The CDR3 nucleotides are TGTGCCAGCAGTTTAGCCGCTCTAGCGGGAGAGACCCAGTACTTC.

The CDR3: CASSESLPREAFF. The CDR3 DNA reads TGTGCCAGCAGTGAGTCTCTACCGCGTGAAGCTTTCTTT. V gene TRBV25-1 combines with J gene TRBJ1-1; no definite D call. The CDR3 consists of 13 residues. The germline gives CDR1 MGHDK, CDR2 SYGVNS. Trimming took 3 bases from V and 7 from J, leaving 12 bases between them.

The V call is TRBV29-1, the J call TRBJ1-1; the D is unclear. Germline values: CDR1 SQVTM, CDR2 ANQGSEA. V lost 4 bases, J lost 4 bases, and 10 bases lay in between. The CDR3 spans 12 residues. The CDR3 DNA follows: TGCAGCGTTGTTAGGAGGGTCACTGAAGCTTTCTTT. Protein product: CSVVRRVTEAFF.

This chain connects TRBV28 to TRBJ1-1; no definite D call. Germline V gives CDR1 MDHEN, CDR2 SYDVKM. The V end was cut by 1 base, the J end by 7 bases, with 13 bases between. The CDR3 loop spans 14 amino acids. As DNA, the CDR3 is TGTGCCAGCAGTTTATATGGGAGTTTCGGTGAAGCTTTCTTT. This encodes CASSLYGSFGEAFF.

The chain joins TRBV5-1 to TRBJ2-7; a possible D gene is TRBD2 (6 bases). CDR1 and CDR2 from the germline V gene are SGHRS and YFSETQ. The CDR3 totals 15 residues. With 3 bases removed from V and 4 bases from J, the gap between germline ends came to 17 bases. The CDR3 DNA reads as TGCGCCAGCAGCTGGGCCGGGACTCAGATTTACGAGCAGTACTTC. This sequence encodes CASSWAGTQIYEQYF. Full variable domain (missing parts from reference TRBV5-1 and TRBJ2-7): KAGVTQTPRYLIKTRGQQVTLSCSPISGHRSVSWYQQTPGQGLQFLFEYFSETQRNKGNFPGRFSGRQFSNSRSEMNVSTLELGDSALYLCASSWAGTQIYEQYFGPGTRLTVT.

The rearrangement joins TRBV19 to TRBJ2-7; perhaps TRBD1 as D (6 bases). The CDR3 has 16 residues. V was trimmed by 5 bases and J by 7 bases, leaving 24 bases between them. Germline V gene sequence: CDR1 LNHDA, CDR2 SQIVND (reference sequence). The CDR3 coding sequence is TGTGCCAGTAGTTCCCGGGACATGGGGCTTACGCGGGAGCAGTACTTC. It encodes CASSSRDMGLTREQYF.

The chain's CDR3 is CASSVSQGGDTQYF. CDR3 in DNA: TGTGCCAGCAGCGTTTCACAGGGCGGAGATACGCAGTATTTT. The chain couples TRBV9 to TRBJ2-3; weak D call: TRBD1 (6 bases). Germline lookup yields CDR1 SGDLS and CDR2 YYNGEE. The CDR3 consists of 14 residues. V was shortened by 2 bases and J by 5 bases, with 12 bases between the two germline ends.

The J gene is TRBJ2-7, the V gene TRBV11-2; 9 nucleotides align to TRBD1. The V gene's germline CDR1 is SGHAT and CDR2 FQNNGV. The CDR3 is 16 amino acids. V shed 4 bases, J shed 6 bases, and the junction held 13 bases outside the gene matches. CDR3 bases: TGTGCCAGCAGCTCAAGTCCCGGGACAGGGAATTTCGAGCAGTACTTC. Its translation: CASSSSPGTGNFEQYF.

This sequence joins TRBV7-9 and TRBJ1-1; the match to TRBD1 covers 8 bases. Trimming cost V 7 bases and J 5 bases; bases outside gene matches: 3. Germline assignment: CDR1 SEHNR and CDR2 FQNEAQ (reference sequence). This CDR3 has 12 residues. The CDR3 is CASNRQGTEAFF. CDR3 in DNA: TGTGCCAGCAACAGACAGGGGACTGAAGCTTTCTTT.

This clone was observed once. The V gene is TRBV2, the J gene TRBJ2-1; 7 nucleotides match TRBD1. The CDR3 contains 14 residues. V shed 9 bases, J shed 4 bases, and the junction held 9 bases outside the gene matches. CDR1 and CDR2 (germline): SNHLY, FYNNEI. CDR3 sequence: CASQAGTAYNEQFF. In DNA, the CDR3 is TGTGCCAGTCAAGCAGGGACAGCTTACAATGAGCAGTTCTTC.

The sample holds one count of this clone. The chain uses TRBV3-1 (or the pseudogene TRBV3-2) and TRBJ1-2; D might be TRBD1 (6 bases). The CDR3 extends over 14 amino acids. Trimming cost V 3 bases and J 2 bases, with 10 bases left between them. Germline CDR1 is LGHDT and CDR2 is YNNKEL (reference sequence). The CDR3 DNA follows: TGTGCCAGCAGCCAGCAAGGGACAAACTATGGCTACACCTTC. It translates to CASSQQGTNYGYTF.

The J gene is TRBJ2-1, the V gene TRBV28; possibly TRBD1 for D (6 bases). This CDR3 is built from 15 residues. Trimming left V 7 bases short and J 5 bases short, with 18 bases between. Germline V gene sequence: CDR1 MDHEN, CDR2 SYDVKM. CDR3 amino acids: CASISGQLINNEQFF. The CDR3 bases are TGTGCCAGCATCTCCGGACAGCTGATTAACAATGAGCAGTTCTTC.

The rearrangement links TRBV7-6 to TRBJ1-1, with a possible D match to TRBD1 (5 bases). Trimming left V 5 bases short and J 7 bases short, with 14 bases between. Germline CDR1 reads SGHVS; CDR2 reads FNYEAQ. CDR3 size: 13 residues. This chain's CDR3 is CASSASFGGEAFF. The CDR3 DNA reads as TGTGCCAGCAGCGCATCATTCGGGGGTGAAGCTTTCTTT.

This clone was observed a single time. The rearrangement uses TRBV5-1 and TRBJ2-1, with 12 bases fitting TRBD2. Germline CDR1 and CDR2: SGHRS and YFSETQ. The J segment lost 8 bases and the V segment lost 4 bases, leaving 10 bases of the junction unmatched. The CDR3 covers 16 residues. CDR3 region: CASSPVLAGGFDEQFF. In nucleotides, the CDR3 is TGCGCCAGCAGCCCCGTTCTAGCGGGAGGGTTTGATGAGCAGTTCTTC.

This rearrangement joins TRBV18 to TRBJ1-4, with a tentative D call TRBD1 (6 bases). This CDR3 has 16 amino acids. The germline gives CDR1 KGHSH, CDR2 LQKENI. V was cut by 0 bases and J by 8 bases, with 16 bases left in between. CDR3 amino acids: CASSPPGQGTEEKLFF. In nucleotides, the CDR3 is TGTGCCAGCTCACCACCGGGTCAGGGGACGGAAGAAAAACTGTTTTTT.

The chain joins TRBV9 to TRBJ2-1, with a tentative D call TRBD2 (5 bases). Looked up from germline, CDR1 is SGDLS and CDR2 is YYNGEE. There are 15 residues in the CDR3. The V end lost 1 base, the J end lost 2 bases, and 10 bases lay between the germline ends. Written as DNA, the CDR3 is TGTGCCAGCAGCGTACAAGCGGTTACCTACAATGAGCAGTTCTTC. It encodes CASSVQAVTYNEQFF.

The chain couples TRBV28 to TRBJ2-2; D is perhaps TRBD1 (5 bases). The CDR3 totals 15 residues. V was clipped by 6 bases and J by 0 bases, with 11 bases between them. CDR1 MDHEN and CDR2 SYDVKM come from the germline V gene. Here the CDR3 DNA reads TGTGCCAGCAGGGAATACAGGTCGAACACCGGGGAGCTGTTTTTT. Amino acids: CASREYRSNTGELFF.